The next 20 T cell receptor beta chains were all read from a single sample in a study of blood T cell repertoires in COVID-19. The table came from immunoSEQ multiplex PCR; TCRdb's copy has only in-frame clones and leaves some out. The sample holds about 130,000 clones, about 80% seen once. Sequencing was done on a sample of peripheral blood. All receptors come from a woman between 45 and 60 years old with acute or convalescent COVID-19.

CDR3 DNA: TGTGCCAGCAGTTCACTCCAGAGGGAAAATCAGCCCCAGCATTTT. The encoded protein is CASSSLQRENQPQHF. J is TRBJ1-5 and V is TRBV28; D call uncertain. This CDR3 is 15 amino acids long. Germline V gives CDR1 MDHEN, CDR2 SYDVKM. V shed 4 bases and J shed 4 bases, with 14 bases lying between them.

This clone was counted once. The chain links TRBV27 to TRBJ2-2; TRBD2 might be the D (7 bases). Deletions cut 6 bases from V and 6 bases from J, with 26 bases between. Germline CDR1 MNHEY, CDR2 SMNVEV (reference sequence). The CDR3 loop spans 18 amino acids. CDR3 residues: CASSLYASGGPTSGELFF. CDR3 coding DNA: TGTGCCAGCAGCCTTTATGCTTCCGGGGGGCCGACGTCCGGGGAGCTGTTTTTT.

The rearrangement joins TRBV2 to TRBJ1-2; TRBD1 might be the D (5 bases). V dropped 2 bases and J dropped 3 bases, with 16 bases sitting between them. The CDR3 spans 16 residues. Germline CDR1 is SNHLY and CDR2 is FYNNEI. CDR3 loop: CASSEKEGREDYGYTF. The DNA of the CDR3 is TGTGCCAGCAGTGAAAAGGAGGGCAGGGAGGACTATGGCTACACCTTC.

The chain links TRBV2 to TRBJ1-2, with D maybe TRBD1 (5 bases). V lost 7 bases to trimming and J lost 7 bases, with 16 bases between them. The CDR3 extends over 13 amino acids. Germline lookup yields CDR1 SNHLY and CDR2 FYNNEI. The CDR3 DNA reads as TGTGCCAGCAAATTTGGGGGGAGCAGTGGCTACACCTTC. This gives the protein CASKFGGSSGYTF.

This clone came up a few times. The chain employs TRBV11-2 and TRBJ2-5; tentatively, D is TRBD2 (6 bases). Trimming removed 5 bases from V and 4 bases from J, with 17 bases in between. In germline, CDR1 is SGHAT, CDR2 FQNNGV. The CDR3 is made up of 15 amino acids. In DNA form, the CDR3 reads TGTGCCAGCAGCCCCGCTGGCGGAGGGGCAGAGACCCAGTACTTC. Amino acids: CASSPAGGGAETQYF. The variable domain in full, completed from reference TRBV11-2 and TRBJ2-5, reads EAGVAQSPRYKIIEKRQSVAFWCNPISGHATLYWYQQILGQGPKLLIQFQNNGVVDDSQLPKDRFSAERLKGVDSTLKIQPAKLEDSAVYLCASSPAGGGAETQYFGPGTRLLVL.

This clone was observed a few times. This chain uses TRBV12-3 or TRBV12-4 with TRBJ1-4; D is ambiguous. CDR3 length: 12 amino acids. Trimming shortened V by 6 bases and J by 6 bases, and 8 bases separated the two germline ends. CDR3 protein: CASSRRDEKLFF. CDR3 DNA sequence: TGTGCCAGCAGCCGTCGGGATGAAAAACTGTTTTTT.

The sample holds one count of this clone. The chain combines TRBV3-1 (or the pseudogene TRBV3-2) with TRBJ2-3, with a possible D match to TRBD2 (6 bases). This CDR3 has 11 amino acids. Germline CDR1 is LGHDT and CDR2 is YNNKEL (reference sequence). Trimming took off 2 bases at V and 14 bases at J, with 11 bases between the two ends. The CDR3 is CASSQTSGWYF. The CDR3 DNA is TGTGCCAGCAGCCAAACCAGCGGGTGGTATTTT.

The chain is built from TRBV5-1 and TRBJ1-1; 10 positions match TRBD1. V shed 4 bases, J shed 7 bases, and the junction held 10 bases outside the gene matches. Germline values: CDR1 SGHRS, CDR2 YFSETQ. This CDR3 comprises 15 residues. CDR3 residues: CASSPGTGDRGEAFF. The CDR3 DNA reads as TGCGCCAGCAGCCCGGGGACAGGGGATCGGGGTGAAGCTTTCTTT.

The gene calls are TRBV6-4 and TRBJ1-1; 7 nucleotides line up with TRBD1. CDR1 MRHNA and CDR2 SNTAGT come from the germline V gene. This CDR3 contains 15 residues. With V trimmed by 5 bases and J by 1 base, 7 bases remained unmatched. The CDR3 here is CASSSTGTGNTEAFF. The CDR3 nucleotides are TGTGCCAGCAGTTCGACAGGGACCGGGAACACTGAAGCTTTCTTT.

This clone was detected once. The chain joins TRBV6-1 to TRBJ1-5; D remains ambiguous. This CDR3 region has 13 residues. CDR1 and CDR2 (germline): MNHNS, SASEGT. V was shortened by 3 bases and J by 5 bases, with 8 bases between the two germline ends. CDR3 DNA sequence: TGTGCCAGCAGTGACCGCGGAGATCAGCCCCAGCATTTT. It yields the protein CASSDRGDQPQHF.

This chain links TRBV3-1 (or the pseudogene TRBV3-2) with TRBJ1-2; 9 nucleotides match TRBD1. The germline CDR1 and CDR2 sequences are LGHDT and YNNKEL (reference sequence). The CDR3 runs 16 residues. V shed 0 bases and J 8 bases; nucleotides not matched to a gene: 10. The chain's CDR3 is CASSQDIGDRDSGYTF. The CDR3 region has the DNA TGTGCCAGCAGCCAAGACATCGGGGACAGGGACAGCGGCTACACCTTC.

The J gene is TRBJ2-7, the V gene TRBV18; no clear D. V was shortened by 0 bases and J by 2 bases, with 14 bases between the two germline ends. The CDR3 runs 16 residues. CDR1 is KGHSH and CDR2 is LQKENI in the germline V gene. This CDR3 reads CASSPPVKNSPYEQYF. The DNA for the CDR3 is TGTGCCAGCTCACCACCGGTCAAAAACAGCCCCTACGAGCAGTACTTC. The full variable domain, in which reference TRBV18 and TRBJ2-7 provide the parts outside the CDR3, is NAGVMQNPRHLVRRRGQEARLRCSPMKGHSHVYWYRQLPEEGLKFMVYLQKENIIDESGMPKERFSAEFPKEGPSILRIQQVVRGDSAAYFCASSPPVKNSPYEQYFGPGTRLTVT.

V and J are TRBV29-1 and TRBJ2-3; possible D gene TRBD1, 6 bases. Trimming removed 2 bases at V and 6 bases at J, with 15 bases between. CDR3 length equals 14 residues. Germline CDR1 is SQVTM and CDR2 is ANQGSEA. The CDR3 DNA is TGCAGCGTTGAAAGGGGCACAGGGTTGGATACGCAGTATTTT. It translates to CSVERGTGLDTQYF.

The rearrangement joins TRBV27 to TRBJ1-1; 7 nucleotides match TRBD1. Germline values: CDR1 MNHEY, CDR2 SMNVEV (reference sequence). The CDR3 extends over 20 amino acids. The junction had 21 bases not matched to a gene; V was cut back by 5 bases and J by 0 bases. CDR3: CASSPYRHVRGSKLNTEAFF. The CDR3 DNA reads TGTGCCAGCAGTCCTTATAGGCATGTCAGGGGGTCTAAATTGAACACTGAAGCTTTCTTT.

This clone is a singleton in its sample. The gene calls are TRBV5-6 and TRBJ2-3, with D maybe TRBD2 (5 bases). The CDR3 consists of 15 residues. Trimming removed 2 bases at V and 1 base at J, with 11 bases between. Germline CDR1 SGHDT, CDR2 YYEEEE. CDR3 sequence reads: CASSFSERGTDTQYF. CDR3 coding DNA: TGTGCCAGCAGCTTTTCTGAGAGGGGCACAGATACGCAGTATTTT.

V and J are TRBV4-1 and TRBJ2-7; a weak D match, TRBD1 (7 bases). The CDR3 covers 16 residues. V was trimmed by 4 bases and J by 5 bases, leaving 21 bases between them. The V gene's germline CDR1 is MGHRA and CDR2 YSYEKL. The CDR3: CASSLRRRGARDEQYF. Written as DNA, the CDR3 is TGCGCCAGCAGCCTGAGGCGCAGGGGGGCCCGGGACGAGCAGTACTTC.

The chain has TRBV6-6 and TRBJ1-2; D is uncertain. There are 15 residues in the CDR3. The germline CDR1 and CDR2 sequences are MNHNY and SVGAGI (reference sequence). The germline V and J ends were trimmed by 6 bases and 8 bases, with 22 bases remaining between them. The CDR3 DNA reads as TGTGCCAGCAGGCGGCTGGGAGCTGGTGAGATGGGCTACACCTTC. Protein: CASRRLGAGEMGYTF.

At least ten counts were recorded for this clone. The V call is TRBV6-4, the J call TRBJ1-5, with D unresolved. The CDR3 is 13 residues long. Germline values: CDR1 MRHNA, CDR2 SNTAGT. Trimming removed 3 bases from V and 0 bases from J, with 3 bases in between. CDR3 nucleotide sequence: TGTGCCAGCAGTGAGAGTAGCAATCAGCCCCAGCATTTT. This sequence encodes CASSESSNQPQHF.

The genes are TRBV6-5 and TRBJ1-5; 11 bases map to TRBD1. V shed 5 bases and J 7 bases; nucleotides not matched to a gene: 1. This CDR3 contains 13 residues. Germline values: CDR1 MNHEY, CDR2 SVGAGI. The CDR3 coding sequence is TGTGCCAGCAGTCGGACAGGGGGCCAGCCCCAGCATTTT. This encodes CASSRTGGQPQHF.

The chain has TRBV14 and TRBJ2-7; 9 bases are shared with TRBD1. CDR1 SGHDN and CDR2 FVKESK come from the germline V gene. The CDR3 is made up of 19 amino acids. Trimming removed 0 bases from V and 5 bases from J; junction bases left unmatched: 17. CDR3 DNA sequence: TGTGCCAGCAGCCAAGATGGGGGGACAGGGTTAATATTAGTCCACGAGCAGTACTTC. It translates to CASSQDGGTGLILVHEQYF.